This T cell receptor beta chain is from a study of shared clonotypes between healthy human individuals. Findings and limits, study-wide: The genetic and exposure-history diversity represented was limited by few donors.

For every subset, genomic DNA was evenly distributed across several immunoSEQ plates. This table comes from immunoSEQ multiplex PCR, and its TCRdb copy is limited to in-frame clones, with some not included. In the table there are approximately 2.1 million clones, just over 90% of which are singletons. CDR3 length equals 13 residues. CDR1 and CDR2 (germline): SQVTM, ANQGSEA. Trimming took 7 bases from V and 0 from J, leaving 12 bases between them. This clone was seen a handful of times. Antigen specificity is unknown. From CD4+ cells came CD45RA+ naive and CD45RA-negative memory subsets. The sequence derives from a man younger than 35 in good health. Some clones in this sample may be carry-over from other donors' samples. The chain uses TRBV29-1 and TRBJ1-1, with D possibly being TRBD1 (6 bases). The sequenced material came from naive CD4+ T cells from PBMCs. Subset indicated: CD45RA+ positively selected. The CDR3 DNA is TGCAGCGCCCGGGGGCCCCTGAACACTGAAGCTTTCTTT. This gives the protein CSARGPLNTEAFF.